Included here is one TCR beta chain sequence, with context. Trimming at V came to 1 base and at J to 6 bases, leaving 11 bases not matched to a gene. CDR1 is MNHEY, CDR2 SVGEGT, per germline. The CDR3 length is 18 residues. The sample belongs to a study of blood T cell repertoires in COVID-19. In the authors' methods: Reference gene primers were amplified, and this amplification served to estimate nucleated cell counts. Method: immunoSEQ multiplex PCR; TCRdb's copy keeps in-frame clones and lacks some. The V and J calls and clone size come from that table; D and trimming were worked out from the DNA. The sample has fewer than 300,000 clones, roughly nine tenths seen once. Seattle researchers signed up patients amid active infection and tracked them longitudinally.

This rearrangement joins TRBV6-2 or TRBV6-3 to TRBJ2-3; 12 nucleotides match TRBD1. The origin of this receptor is a woman in her thirties with COVID-19, enrolled during active disease. Sequencing was done on a sample of peripheral blood. CDR3 nucleotide sequence: TGTGCCAGCAGTTACTTCAAGTGGGACAGGGGGCGAGTGGATACGCAGTATTTT. Its protein is CASSYFKWDRGRVDTQYF.